Listed below are T cell receptor beta chains from one sample, sequenced in a study of T cells in Graves' hyperthyroidism and ophthalmopathy. TCRdb re-derived calls from the multiplex PCR reads in MiXCR, one entry per CDR3 protein. The sample consists of under 450,000 distinct CDR3 sequences, roughly 14% of them appearing once. Sequencing was done on a sample of blood. These receptors all stem from a woman in her late teens or twenties with Graves' hyperthyroidism. Both conserved end residues are part of each CDR3. The D gene is left open where the match is weak. Not all rows give a size; the values are once, few, many and, for expanded clones, a class.

v_call: TRBV24-1; clone_size: few; j_call: TRBJ2-5; d_call: TRBD2; cdr3_nt: TGTGCCACCAGTGATTACACTAGCGGGAGTCAAGAGACCCAGTACTTC; cdr3_aa: CATSDYTSGSQETQYF
v_call: TRBV7-2; clone_size: many; j_call: TRBJ1-5; d_call: .; cdr3_nt: TGTGCCAGCAGCTTAATGCGAGGGGGTCAGCCCCAGCATTTT; cdr3_aa: CASSLMRGGQPQHF
v_call: TRBV7-9; clone_size: .; j_call: TRBJ2-7; d_call: TRBD1; cdr3_nt: TGTGCCAGCAGCTCCTCCTCCGGGACAGAGGCCTACGAGCAGTACTTC; cdr3_aa: CASSSSSGTEAYEQYF
v_call: TRBV5-1; clone_size: many; j_call: TRBJ1-1; d_call: TRBD1; cdr3_nt: TGCGCCAGCAGCGCAAAGGGGGCGCAGAGCGTAGGCACTGAAGCTTTCTTT; cdr3_aa: CASSAKGAQSVGTEAFF
v_call: TRBV5-1; clone_size: few; j_call: TRBJ2-7; d_call: TRBD2; cdr3_nt: TGCGCCAGCAGCTTGGTCGTTAGCGGGAGCGACGAGCAGTACTTC; cdr3_aa: CASSLVVSGSDEQYF
v_call: TRBV20-1; clone_size: .; j_call: TRBJ2-2; d_call: .; cdr3_nt: TGCAGTGCTAGAGATATACAGAAGAACACCGGGGAGCTGTTTTTT; cdr3_aa: CSARDIQKNTGELFF
v_call: TRBV2; clone_size: .; j_call: TRBJ2-1; d_call: TRBD2; cdr3_nt: TGTGCCAGCGGCGGACTAGCGGGAGTCCATAGGCGGTTCTTC; cdr3_aa: CASGGLAGVHRRFF
v_call: TRBV7-2; clone_size: many; j_call: TRBJ2-1; d_call: TRBD2; cdr3_nt: TGTGCCAGCAGCTTACGTCTTAGCGGGAGGACGGGTTTTGGCAATGAGCAGTTCTTC; cdr3_aa: CASSLRLSGRTGFGNEQFF
v_call: TRBV4-3; clone_size: few; j_call: TRBJ2-1; d_call: .; cdr3_nt: TGCGCCAGCAGCCGGACCGACAATGAGCAGTTCTTC; cdr3_aa: CASSRTDNEQFF
v_call: TRBV7-6; clone_size: few; j_call: TRBJ1-4; d_call: TRBD1; cdr3_nt: TGTGCCAGCAGCACAGGGGGCTGGGATGAAAAACTGTTTTTT; cdr3_aa: CASSTGGWDEKLFF
v_call: TRBV7-2; clone_size: once; j_call: TRBJ1-1; d_call: .; cdr3_nt: TGTGCCAGCAGCCTGTTGGGCCTATCAGTAGCTTTCTTT; cdr3_aa: CASSLLGLSVAFF
v_call: TRBV7-2; clone_size: many; j_call: TRBJ1-2; d_call: .; cdr3_nt: TGTGCCAGCAGCTTAGCCGTCAGAGCTAACTATGGCTACACCTTC; cdr3_aa: CASSLAVRANYGYTF
v_call: TRBV10-3; clone_size: .; j_call: TRBJ2-7; d_call: TRBD2; cdr3_nt: TGTGCCATCAGTCCGGGGGGAGCACGTCGGGTTTACGAGCAGTACTTC; cdr3_aa: CAISPGGARRVYEQYF
v_call: TRBV5-8; clone_size: many; j_call: TRBJ2-7; d_call: .; cdr3_nt: TGTGCCAGCAGCCGGGGACCGACTACCCTCTACGAGCAGTACTTC; cdr3_aa: CASSRGPTTLYEQYF
v_call: TRBV12-3/TRBV12-4; clone_size: many; j_call: TRBJ2-7; d_call: .; cdr3_nt: TGTGCCAGCAGTTTATCAACAGGTCCTGAGCAGTACTTC; cdr3_aa: CASSLSTGPEQYF
v_call: TRBV15; clone_size: .; j_call: TRBJ1-3; d_call: .; cdr3_nt: TGTGCCACCAGCAGAGATAAGGCCTCTGGAAACACCATATATTTT; cdr3_aa: CATSRDKASGNTIYF
v_call: TRBV4-2; clone_size: .; j_call: TRBJ2-1; d_call: TRBD2; cdr3_nt: TGTGCCAGCAGCCAAGAGCTGGGGGGGGGATTAGGTGAGCAGTTCTTC; cdr3_aa: CASSQELGGGLGEQFF
v_call: TRBV4-1; clone_size: .; j_call: TRBJ2-7; d_call: TRBD2; cdr3_nt: TGCGCCAGCAGCCAAGAGCCTGGACTAGCGGGAGGCCTGGGGGGCTACGAGCAGTACTTC; cdr3_aa: CASSQEPGLAGGLGGYEQYF
v_call: TRBV20-1; clone_size: many; j_call: TRBJ2-5; d_call: .; cdr3_nt: TGCAGTGCTAGTGCATGGGAAAAGGGCCAAGAGACCCAGTACTTC; cdr3_aa: CSASAWEKGQETQYF
v_call: TRBV7-9; clone_size: .; j_call: TRBJ2-1; d_call: .; cdr3_nt: TGTGCCAGCAGCTTAGGATTAGCGGAAAAGGCAACCAATGAGCAGTTCTTC; cdr3_aa: CASSLGLAEKATNEQFF
v_call: TRBV20-1; clone_size: many; j_call: TRBJ2-1; d_call: TRBD1; cdr3_nt: TGCAGTGCTAGAGAAGGACAGGGGGAATACAATGAGCAGTTCTTC; cdr3_aa: CSAREGQGEYNEQFF
v_call: TRBV20-1; clone_size: .; j_call: TRBJ1-4; d_call: .; cdr3_nt: TGCAGTGCTAGTGGGTGGGGGGAAAAACTGTTTTTT; cdr3_aa: CSASGWGEKLFF
v_call: TRBV20-1; clone_size: .; j_call: TRBJ2-3; d_call: TRBD2; cdr3_nt: TGCAGTTACCTAGCGGGAGAGACAGATACGCAGTATTTT; cdr3_aa: CSYLAGETDTQYF
v_call: TRBV12-3/TRBV12-4; clone_size: many; j_call: TRBJ1-5; d_call: .; cdr3_nt: TGTGCCAGCAGTTTTTTTGGGGGGGGAGAGAACAATCAGCCCCAGCATTTT; cdr3_aa: CASSFFGGGENNQPQHF
v_call: TRBV2; clone_size: many; j_call: TRBJ1-5; d_call: .; cdr3_nt: TGTGCCAGCAGTGGCCAGGGAGGAGGTCAGCCCCAGCATTTT; cdr3_aa: CASSGQGGGQPQHF
v_call: TRBV7-6; clone_size: many; j_call: TRBJ2-7; d_call: .; cdr3_nt: TGTGCCAGCAGCTTAGAGCGGATGTACGAGCAGTACTTC; cdr3_aa: CASSLERMYEQYF
v_call: TRBV12-3/TRBV12-4; clone_size: many; j_call: TRBJ2-5; d_call: .; cdr3_nt: TGTGCCAGCAGTTTACGAGGACAAGAGACCCAGTACTTC; cdr3_aa: CASSLRGQETQYF
v_call: TRBV29-1; clone_size: .; j_call: TRBJ2-7; d_call: TRBD1; cdr3_nt: TGCAGCGTTGATCGGACAGGGGCCCAGGGGGAGCAGTACTTC; cdr3_aa: CSVDRTGAQGEQYF
v_call: TRBV19; clone_size: .; j_call: TRBJ2-2; d_call: TRBD2; cdr3_nt: TGTGCCAGTAGTCCCTTAAGGACTAGTCATACCCCTTTCCCCGGGGAGCTGTTTTTT; cdr3_aa: CASSPLRTSHTPFPGELFF
v_call: TRBV18; clone_size: many; j_call: TRBJ2-7; d_call: .; cdr3_nt: TGTGCCAGCTCACCACTGGGACCGCCATCGGGCGAGCAGTACTTC; cdr3_aa: CASSPLGPPSGEQYF
v_call: TRBV11-2; clone_size: many; j_call: TRBJ2-7; d_call: .; cdr3_nt: TGTGCCAGCAGCTTAGTCAAATCCCCCTACGAGCAGTACTTC; cdr3_aa: CASSLVKSPYEQYF
v_call: TRBV19; clone_size: .; j_call: TRBJ1-6; d_call: TRBD1; cdr3_nt: TGTGCCAGAGAGACAGGGTCGGGTAATTCACCCCTCCACTTT; cdr3_aa: CARETGSGNSPLHF
v_call: TRBV6-6; clone_size: .; j_call: TRBJ2-5; d_call: .; cdr3_nt: TGTGCCAGCAGTTACTCGCAGGGAAGGAAGACCCAGTACTTC; cdr3_aa: CASSYSQGRKTQYF
v_call: TRBV7-6; clone_size: few; j_call: TRBJ2-7; d_call: TRBD2; cdr3_nt: TGTGCCAGCAGCTCTGAGCGGGGCTCCTACGAGCAGTACTTC; cdr3_aa: CASSSERGSYEQYF
v_call: TRBV11-2; clone_size: many; j_call: TRBJ2-2; d_call: TRBD1; cdr3_nt: TGTGCCAGCAGCTATCCCACAGGGGGCGCGCCCGGGGAGCTGTTTTTT; cdr3_aa: CASSYPTGGAPGELFF
v_call: TRBV6-1; clone_size: .; j_call: TRBJ1-6; d_call: TRBD1; cdr3_nt: TGTGCCAGCAGAGACAGGGGGACCCATAATTCACCCCTCCACTTT; cdr3_aa: CASRDRGTHNSPLHF
v_call: TRBV11-2; clone_size: many; j_call: TRBJ1-2; d_call: TRBD1; cdr3_nt: TGTGCCAGCAGCTTAGCCCAGGGGGCTAGCGGCTACACCTTC; cdr3_aa: CASSLAQGASGYTF
v_call: TRBV27; clone_size: many; j_call: TRBJ2-1; d_call: .; cdr3_nt: TGTGCCAGCAGGGACCCAGCAAACAGGAACTACAATGAGCAGTTCTTC; cdr3_aa: CASRDPANRNYNEQFF
v_call: TRBV7-3; clone_size: .; j_call: TRBJ2-5; d_call: TRBD2; cdr3_nt: TGTGCCAGCAGCCTAGCGGGAGTGGAGGAGACCCAGTACTTC; cdr3_aa: CASSLAGVEETQYF
v_call: TRBV7-6; clone_size: .; j_call: TRBJ2-1; d_call: TRBD2; cdr3_nt: TGTGCCAGCAGCCCTAACCCCGACCGACTAGCGGGAGCAAGGCGTGAGCAGTTCTTC; cdr3_aa: CASSPNPDRLAGARREQFF
v_call: TRBV20-1; clone_size: many; j_call: TRBJ2-3; d_call: TRBD2; cdr3_nt: TGCAGTGCTACTACCATAAGAAGACTAGCGGGAGTAAAGATAGATACGCAGTATTTT; cdr3_aa: CSATTIRRLAGVKIDTQYF